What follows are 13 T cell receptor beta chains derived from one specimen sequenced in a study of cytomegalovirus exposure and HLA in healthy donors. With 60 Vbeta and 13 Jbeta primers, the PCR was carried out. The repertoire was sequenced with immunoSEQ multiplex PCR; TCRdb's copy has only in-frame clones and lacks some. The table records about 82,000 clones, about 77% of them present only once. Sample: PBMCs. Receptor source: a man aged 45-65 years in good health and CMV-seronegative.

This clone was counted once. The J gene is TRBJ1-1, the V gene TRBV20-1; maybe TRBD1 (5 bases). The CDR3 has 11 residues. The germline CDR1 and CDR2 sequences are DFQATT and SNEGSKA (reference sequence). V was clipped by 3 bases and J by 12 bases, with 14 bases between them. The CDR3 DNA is TGCAGTGCTAGGGACAAACTTCTTACTTTCTTT. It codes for CSARDKLLTFF.

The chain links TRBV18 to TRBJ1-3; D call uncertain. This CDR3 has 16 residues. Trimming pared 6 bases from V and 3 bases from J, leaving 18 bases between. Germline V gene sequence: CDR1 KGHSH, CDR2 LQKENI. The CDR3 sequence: CASSPQSGLDGNTIYF. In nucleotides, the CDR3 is TGTGCCAGCTCCCCCCAATCGGGGTTAGATGGAAACACCATATATTTT. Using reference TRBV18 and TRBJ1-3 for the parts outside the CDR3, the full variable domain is NAGVMQNPRHLVRRRGQEARLRCSPMKGHSHVYWYRQLPEEGLKFMVYLQKENIIDESGMPKERFSAEFPKEGPSILRIQQVVRGDSAAYFCASSPQSGLDGNTIYFGEGSWLTVV.

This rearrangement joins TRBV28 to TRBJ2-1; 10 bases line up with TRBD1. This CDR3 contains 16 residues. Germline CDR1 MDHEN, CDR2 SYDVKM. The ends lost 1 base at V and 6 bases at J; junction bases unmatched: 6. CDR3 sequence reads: CASSLYRQGASNEQFF. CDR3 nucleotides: TGTGCCAGCAGTTTATACCGACAGGGGGCATCCAATGAGCAGTTCTTC.

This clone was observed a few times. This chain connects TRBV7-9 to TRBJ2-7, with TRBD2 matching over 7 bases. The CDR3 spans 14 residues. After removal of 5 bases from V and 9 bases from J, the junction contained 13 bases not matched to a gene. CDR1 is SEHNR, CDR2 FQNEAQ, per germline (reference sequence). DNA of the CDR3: TGTGCCAGCAGCCCAGAGACTAGCCGCCTAAGGCAGTACTTC. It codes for CASSPETSRLRQYF.

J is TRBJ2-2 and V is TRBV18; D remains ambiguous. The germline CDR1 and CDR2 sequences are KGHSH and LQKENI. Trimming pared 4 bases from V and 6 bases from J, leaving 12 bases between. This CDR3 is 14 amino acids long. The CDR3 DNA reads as TGTGCCAGCTCACTCTATGACTCCCCCGGGGAGCTGTTTTTT. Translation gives CASSLYDSPGELFF.

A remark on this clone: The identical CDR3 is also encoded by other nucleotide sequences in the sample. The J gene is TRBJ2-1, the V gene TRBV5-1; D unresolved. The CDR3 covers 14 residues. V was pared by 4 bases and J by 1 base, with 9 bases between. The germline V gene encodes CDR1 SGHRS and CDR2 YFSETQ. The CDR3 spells CASSPGQSYNEQFF. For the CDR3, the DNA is TGCGCCAGCAGCCCGGGTCAGTCCTACAATGAGCAGTTCTTC.

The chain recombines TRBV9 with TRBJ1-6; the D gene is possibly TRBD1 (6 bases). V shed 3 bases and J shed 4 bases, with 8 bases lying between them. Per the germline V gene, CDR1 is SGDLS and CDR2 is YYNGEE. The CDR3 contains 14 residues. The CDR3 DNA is TGTGCCAGCAGCGCGGACAGTTATAATTCACCCCTCCACTTT. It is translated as CASSADSYNSPLHF.

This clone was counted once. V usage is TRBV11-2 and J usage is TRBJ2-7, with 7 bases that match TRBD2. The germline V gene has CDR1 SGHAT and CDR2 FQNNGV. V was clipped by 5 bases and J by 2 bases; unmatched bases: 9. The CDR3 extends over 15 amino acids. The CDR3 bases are TGTGCCAGCAGCCCACGGCGGGGGTATCCCTACGAGCAGTACTTC. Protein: CASSPRRGYPYEQYF.

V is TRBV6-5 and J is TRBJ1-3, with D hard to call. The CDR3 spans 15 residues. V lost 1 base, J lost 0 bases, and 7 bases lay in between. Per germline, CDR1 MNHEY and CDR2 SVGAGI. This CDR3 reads CASSYLQPSGNTIYF. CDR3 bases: TGTGCCAGCAGTTACTTACAGCCCTCTGGAAACACCATATATTTT.

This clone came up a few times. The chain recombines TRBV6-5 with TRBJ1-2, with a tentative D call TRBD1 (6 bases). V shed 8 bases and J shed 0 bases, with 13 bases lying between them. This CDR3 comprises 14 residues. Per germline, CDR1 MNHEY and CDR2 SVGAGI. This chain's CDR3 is CASARTDANYGYTF. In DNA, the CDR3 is TGTGCCAGCGCACGGACAGATGCTAACTATGGCTACACCTTC.

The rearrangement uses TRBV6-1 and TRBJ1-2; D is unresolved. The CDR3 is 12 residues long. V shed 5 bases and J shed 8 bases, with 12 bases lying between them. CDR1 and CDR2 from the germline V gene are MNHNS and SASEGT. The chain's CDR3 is CASSSSAGGYTF. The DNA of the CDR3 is TGTGCCAGCAGTTCCTCAGCGGGAGGCTACACCTTC.

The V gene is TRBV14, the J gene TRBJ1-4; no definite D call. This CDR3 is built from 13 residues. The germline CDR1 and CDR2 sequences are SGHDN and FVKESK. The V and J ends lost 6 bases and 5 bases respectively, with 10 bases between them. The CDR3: CASSPGLNEKLFF. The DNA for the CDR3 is TGTGCCAGCAGTCCCGGTCTAAATGAAAAACTGTTTTTT.

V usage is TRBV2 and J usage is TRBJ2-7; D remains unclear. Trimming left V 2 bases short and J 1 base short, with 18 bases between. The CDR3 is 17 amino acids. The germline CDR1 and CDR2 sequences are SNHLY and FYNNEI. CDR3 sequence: CASSEIPTGVKSYEQYF. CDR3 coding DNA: TGTGCCAGCAGTGAAATTCCTACGGGTGTTAAGTCCTACGAGCAGTACTTC.